This TCR beta chain originates from a study of molecular identifiers for immune sequencing clone quantification. Study outcomes and limitations: Identical TCR molecules that share a barcode could lead to an underestimation of highly expanded clone sizes.

Using its own MiXCR run on the PCR reads, TCRdb lists one record per CDR3 protein. The table includes some 680,000 distinct CDR3 sequences, 25% detected once. Germline values: CDR1 SGDLS, CDR2 YYNGEE. Trimming removed 3 bases at V and 0 bases at J, with 4 bases between. The CDR3 has 13 amino acids. This clonotype has a handful of counts. Its specificity is not known. This rearrangement joins TRBV9 to TRBJ1-3; no reliable D call. The specimen was naive CD8+ T cells from blood, with Jurkat cell RNA spiked in. The subset here: FACS-sorted CD8+CD4-CCR7+CD45RA+ naive T cells. The receptor was derived from a human donor in good health. Some libraries in this study had Jurkat cell RNA spiked in. The CDR3 loop is CASSASSGNTIYF. The CDR3 nucleotides are TGTGCCAGCAGCGCGAGCTCTGGAAACACCATATATTTT. Full variable domain (outside the CDR3, taken from reference TRBV9 and TRBJ1-3): DSGVTQTPKHLITATGQRVTLRCSPRSGDLSVYWYQQSLDQGLQFLIQYYNGEERAKGNILERFSAQQFPDLHSELNLSSLELGDSALYFCASSASSGNTIYFGEGSWLTVV.